The sample holds one count of the clone carrying this T cell receptor beta chain. Antigen unknown. This specimen comes from a study of CD8 T cell repertoires and HIV-1 epitope variants. The study's findings and limits: Some ten TCR beta clonotypes were antigen-specific, six apparently recognizing autologous or escape variants.

The V end was cut by 4 bases, the J end by 2 bases, with 10 bases between. The CDR3 length is 13 residues. The germline V gene has CDR1 SGHRS and CDR2 YFSETQ. Only in-frame clones appear in the TCRdb table, and some are missing; sequencing was by immunoSEQ multiplex PCR. This sample has a few thousand clones, with about 65% found just once. The clonotype was recovered from a male donor with HIV. This chain joins TRBV5-1 and TRBJ2-7; D gene uncertain. The specimen sequenced was cultured CD8+ T cells derived from PBMCs. The CDR3 sequence is CASSLEPPYEQYF. The CDR3 region has the DNA TGCGCCAGCAGCCTGGAACCACCCTACGAGCAGTACTTC.